These 7 T cell receptor beta chains were all obtained from the same sample, sequenced in a study of blood T cell repertoires in COVID-19. Clones were sequenced by immunoSEQ multiplex PCR, and TCRdb holds only the in-frame ones, with some missing. This repertoire shows some 200,000 clones, about 89% found once; its top ten account for approximately 0.77%. Sequencing input: PBMCs or T cells enriched from blood (not recorded which). These receptors all come from a woman aged 18-29 years who had recovered from COVID-19.

V usage is TRBV5-1 and J usage is TRBJ1-1; no reliable D call. CDR1 and CDR2 (germline): SGHRS, YFSETQ. The CDR3 extends over 15 amino acids. V was shortened by 6 bases and J by 4 bases, with 19 bases between the two germline ends. The CDR3 protein is CASIPSPGLGTEAFF. The CDR3 DNA is TGCGCCAGCATCCCTTCCCCTGGGCTGGGCACTGAAGCTTTCTTT.

The V and J genes are TRBV11-2 and TRBJ1-6; tentatively, D is TRBD1 (6 bases). The V gene lost 4 bases and the J gene lost 12 bases, with 10 bases spanning the gap. Germline CDR1 reads SGHAT; CDR2 reads FQNNGV. CDR3 size: 12 residues. CDR3 in amino acids: CASSSVGGPLHF. The DNA of the CDR3 is TGTGCCAGCAGCTCGGTAGGGGGACCCCTCCACTTT.

This clone has more than one count but fewer than ten. The chain is built from TRBV6-5 and TRBJ2-3; a weak D match, TRBD1 (6 bases). Germline assignment: CDR1 MNHEY and CDR2 SVGAGI. The germline V and J ends were trimmed by 5 bases and 5 bases, with 17 bases remaining between them. This CDR3 has 15 residues. CDR3 sequence (DNA): TGTGCCAGCAGTAGCCAGGGGATCCGGGAAGATACGCAGTATTTT. Amino acid sequence: CASSSQGIREDTQYF.

The chain couples TRBV18 to TRBJ2-5; D is unclear. V was cut by 3 bases and J by 1 base, with 3 bases left in between. This CDR3 region has 12 residues. Germline CDR1 is KGHSH and CDR2 is LQKENI. The CDR3 nucleotides read TGTGCCAGCTCACCTCTCCAAGAGACCCAGTACTTC. Protein: CASSPLQETQYF.

CDR3 in DNA: TGTGCCAGTAGCCCCCCGGGGGGTCGAGACTACGAGCAGTACTTC. Translated: CASSPPGGRDYEQYF. This chain joins TRBV19 and TRBJ2-7, with 7 bases fitting TRBD2. Looked up from germline, CDR1 is LNHDA and CDR2 is SQIVND (reference sequence). The CDR3 length is 15 residues. The V and J ends lost 6 bases and 3 bases, in that order; junction bases with no gene match: 11.

The rearrangement uses TRBV4-1 and TRBJ2-7; 7 bases match TRBD2. Unmatched junction bases numbered 9, after V lost 1 base and J lost 6 bases. This CDR3 comprises 15 residues. The germline V gene has CDR1 MGHRA and CDR2 YSYEKL. CDR3 DNA sequence: TGCGCCAGCAGCCAAGGGGGTGGGAGGGCCCGCGAGCAGTACTTC. Translated, it gives CASSQGGGRAREQYF.

This chain uses TRBV25-1 with TRBJ2-2; TRBD2 is a possible D gene (6 bases). Germline-derived CDR1 and CDR2 are MGHDK and SYGVNS. CDR3 length: 15 residues. V lost 4 bases to trimming and J lost 4 bases, with 13 bases between them. In nucleotides, the CDR3 is TGTGCCAGCAGTGGCGGGGTTGGCGGCACCGGGGAGCTGTTTTTT. Encoded protein: CASSGGVGGTGELFF.